This T cell receptor beta chain is drawn from a study of control samples from healthy donors and cancer patients. Deletions cut 10 bases from V and 0 bases from J, with 4 bases between. The CDR3 runs 11 residues. Data came from immunoSEQ multiplex PCR; TCRdb stores just in-frame clones and leaves some out. The sample lists about 92,000 clones, about four fifths occurring once. Sample: blood. The receptor was derived from a woman aged 55-70 years in good health. The chain is built from TRBV12-3 or TRBV12-4 and TRBJ1-3; D not resolved. The CDR3 DNA sequence: TGTGCCACGGCCTCTGGAAACACCATATATTTT. This codes for CATASGNTIYF.